The 16 T cell receptor beta chains listed next were all sequenced from one sample in a study of T cell responses to AZD1222 COVID-19 vaccine. Method: immunoSEQ multiplex PCR; TCRdb's copy keeps in-frame clones and lacks some. Of about 100,000 clones detected, around 87% appear once; the ten largest clones hold about 15%. Here the sequenced sample was peripheral blood, taken on day 0 of AZD1222 vaccination. All receptors come from an adult in good health.

The chain carries TRBV5-1 and TRBJ1-2, with TRBD1 matching over 9 bases. Looked up from germline, CDR1 is SGHRS and CDR2 is YFSETQ. J was trimmed by 7 bases and V by 4 bases; bases with no gene match: 5. This CDR3 comprises 13 residues. The CDR3 DNA sequence: TGCGCCAGCAGCCCACAGGGGGCTGGTGGCTACACCTTC. The encoded protein is CASSPQGAGGYTF.

CDR3 sequence: CASSIGQGNSPLHF. In DNA, the CDR3 is TGTGCCAGTAGTATCGGACAGGGGAATTCACCCCTCCACTTT. The chain links TRBV19 to TRBJ1-6; 9 nucleotides match TRBD1. The CDR3 contains 14 residues. Germline CDR1 is LNHDA and CDR2 is SQIVND (reference sequence). V trimming: 3 bases; J trimming: 7 bases; junction bases outside the gene matches: 1.

Only one count was recorded for this clone. V and J are TRBV5-4 and TRBJ2-7, with a possible D match to TRBD2 (7 bases). The CDR3 length is 15 residues. The germline V gene has CDR1 SGHNT and CDR2 YYREEE (reference sequence). Trimming pared 3 bases from V and 3 bases from J, leaving 16 bases between. CDR3 nucleotides: TGTGCCAGCAGCTCCCGCCCAGGGGAGGGCTACGAGCAGTACTTC. It codes for CASSSRPGEGYEQYF. The complete variable domain, with remaining parts taken from reference TRBV5-4 and TRBJ2-7, reads ETGVTQSPTHLIKTRGQQVTLRCSSQSGHNTVSWYQQALGQGPQFIFQYYREEENGRGNFPPRFSGLQFPNYSSELNVNALELDDSALYLCASSSRPGEGYEQYFGPGTRLTVT.

The chain combines TRBV11-2 with TRBJ1-1; unclear D gene. Germline assignment: CDR1 SGHAT and CDR2 FQNNGV. The CDR3 consists of 13 residues. Trimming left V 1 base short and J 11 bases short, with 14 bases between. CDR3 sequence reads: CASSLGSRGTAFF. Here the CDR3 DNA reads TGTGCCAGCAGCTTAGGGTCACGAGGAACGGCTTTCTTT.

The J gene is TRBJ2-2, the V gene TRBV5-4; 8 nucleotides align to TRBD1. The CDR3 length is 16 residues. Germline loops: CDR1 SGHNT, CDR2 YYREEE (reference sequence). The V segment lost 0 bases and the J segment 4 bases; nucleotides outside the gene matches: 5. CDR3 protein: CASSLGAGGGTGELFF. CDR3 coding DNA: TGTGCCAGCAGCTTGGGAGCAGGGGGCGGCACCGGGGAGCTGTTTTTT.

V gene TRBV6-5 combines with J gene TRBJ1-6; a possible D gene is TRBD1 (5 bases). CDR3 length: 12 residues. Germline lookup yields CDR1 MNHEY and CDR2 SVGAGI. Trimming removed 8 bases from V and 7 bases from J, with 9 bases in between. Written as DNA, the CDR3 is TGTGCCAGCTCCTGGGGGAATTCACCCCTCCACTTT. Translation gives CASSWGNSPLHF.

The CDR3 loop reads CASSHLTSSGLAGVHEQYF. The CDR3 region has the DNA TGTGCCAGCAGCCATCTTACAAGTTCGGGGCTAGCGGGAGTCCACGAGCAGTACTTC. The chain has TRBV11-3 and TRBJ2-7; 10 bases map to TRBD2. The germline V gene encodes CDR1 SGHNT and CDR2 YENEEA. The CDR3 consists of 19 residues. The junction had 21 bases not matched to a gene; V was cut back by 5 bases and J by 5 bases.

The V and J genes are TRBV6-1 and TRBJ2-3; TRBD1 matches at 7 bases. The V gene end was trimmed by 2 bases and the J gene end by 1 base; junction bases not matched to a gene: 3. Germline-derived CDR1 and CDR2 are MNHNS and SASEGT. This CDR3 has 15 residues. CDR3 residues: CASSETGQGTDTQYF. For the CDR3, the DNA is TGTGCCAGCAGTGAAACCGGACAGGGCACAGATACGCAGTATTTT.

V usage is TRBV24-1 and J usage is TRBJ1-1; no reliable D call. Germline-derived CDR1 and CDR2 are KGHDR and SFDVKD. The CDR3 has 13 amino acids. V lost 5 bases and J 3 bases, leaving 9 bases between the germline ends. CDR3 bases: TGTGCCACCAGTGCTGCAGGTTACACTGAAGCTTTCTTT. Its translation: CATSAAGYTEAFF.

This chain uses TRBV7-6 with TRBJ1-6; D not certain. Germline loops: CDR1 SGHVS, CDR2 FNYEAQ. CDR3 length equals 18 residues. The germline V and J ends were trimmed by 4 bases and 2 bases, with 18 bases remaining between them. Written as DNA, the CDR3 is TGTGCCAGCAGCTCTTACCCCCCCGTCGGGGCCTATAATTCACCCCTCCACTTT. Amino acid sequence: CASSSYPPVGAYNSPLHF.

The chain recombines TRBV9 with TRBJ2-1, with a tentative D call TRBD2 (6 bases). Trimming stripped 0 bases from V and 2 bases from J, with 6 bases between. CDR3 length equals 14 residues. CDR1 and CDR2 from the germline V gene are SGDLS and YYNGEE. The CDR3 DNA reads as TGTGCCAGCAGCGTAGGGACTACCTACAATGAGCAGTTCTTC. Amino acids: CASSVGTTYNEQFF.

This chain joins TRBV7-9 and TRBJ1-1; tentatively, D is TRBD1 (5 bases). V was pared by 10 bases and J by 0 bases, with 15 bases between. CDR1 SEHNR and CDR2 FQNEAQ come from the germline V gene (reference sequence). CDR3 size: 14 residues. CDR3 in amino acids: CATRFQGVNTEAFF. The CDR3 DNA reads TGTGCCACTCGGTTTCAAGGGGTGAACACTGAAGCTTTCTTT.

The chain uses TRBV6-2 or TRBV6-3 and TRBJ2-1; 7 bases fit TRBD2. This CDR3 has 15 amino acids. Trimming at V came to 4 bases and at J to 13 bases, leaving 16 bases not matched to a gene. Germline V CDR1 and CDR2: MNHEY, SVGEGT. The CDR3 region has the DNA TGTGCCAGCAGTTTGTCACTAGCGACACACGGGGTACAGTTCTTC. Translated: CASSLSLATHGVQFF.

This clone has only a few counts. DNA for the CDR3: TGTGCCACCAGTGATTTATCGCCTAACTATGGCTACACCTTC. Translated: CATSDLSPNYGYTF. This chain links TRBV24-1 with TRBJ1-2; D remains unclear. The germline V and J ends were trimmed by 1 base and 0 bases, with 5 bases remaining between them. The CDR3 covers 14 residues. Germline loops: CDR1 KGHDR, CDR2 SFDVKD.

V and J are TRBV5-4 and TRBJ1-1, with D maybe TRBD1 (6 bases). Per germline, CDR1 SGHNT and CDR2 YYREEE (reference sequence). V was cut by 3 bases and J by 4 bases, with 13 bases left in between. The CDR3 is 14 residues long. CDR3 protein: CASSYIQGSTEAFF. In nucleotides, the CDR3 is TGTGCCAGCAGCTACATACAGGGTAGCACTGAAGCTTTCTTT.

The J gene is TRBJ2-5, the V gene TRBV23-1; 10 bases are a match to TRBD1. TRBV23-1 is reported as an ORF; its role is uncertain. CDR3 length: 17 residues. Trimming at V came to 6 bases and at J to 4 bases, leaving 14 bases not matched to a gene. CDR3 sequence reads: CASSEENRDRGGETQYF. CDR3 DNA sequence: TGCGCCAGCAGCGAGGAAAACCGGGACAGGGGAGGAGAGACCCAGTACTTC.